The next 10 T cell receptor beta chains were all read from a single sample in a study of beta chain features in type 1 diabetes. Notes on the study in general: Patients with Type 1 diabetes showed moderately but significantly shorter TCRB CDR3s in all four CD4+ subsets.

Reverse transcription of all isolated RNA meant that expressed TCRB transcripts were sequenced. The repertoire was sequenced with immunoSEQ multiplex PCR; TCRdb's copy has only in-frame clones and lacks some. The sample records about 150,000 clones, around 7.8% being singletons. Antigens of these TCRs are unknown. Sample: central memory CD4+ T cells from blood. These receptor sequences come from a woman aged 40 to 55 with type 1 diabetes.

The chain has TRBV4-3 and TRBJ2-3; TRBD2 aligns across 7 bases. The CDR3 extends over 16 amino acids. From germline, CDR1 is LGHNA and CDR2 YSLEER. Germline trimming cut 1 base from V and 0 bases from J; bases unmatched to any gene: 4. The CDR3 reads CASSQGGRPSTDTQYF. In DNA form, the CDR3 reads TGCGCCAGCAGCCAAGGCGGGAGACCTAGCACAGATACGCAGTATTTT.

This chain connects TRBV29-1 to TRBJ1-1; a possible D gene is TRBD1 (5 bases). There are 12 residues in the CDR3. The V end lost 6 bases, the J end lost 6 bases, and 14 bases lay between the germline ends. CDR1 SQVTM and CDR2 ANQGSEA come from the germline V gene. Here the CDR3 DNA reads TGCAGCGTCGGGGGTGATCGTCCTGAAGCTTTCTTT. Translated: CSVGGDRPEAFF.

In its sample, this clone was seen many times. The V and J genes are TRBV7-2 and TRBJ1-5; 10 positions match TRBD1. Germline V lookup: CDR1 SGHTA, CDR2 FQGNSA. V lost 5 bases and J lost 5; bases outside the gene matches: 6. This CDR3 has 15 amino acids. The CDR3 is CASSPWDRGYQPQHF. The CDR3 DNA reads TGTGCCAGCAGCCCGTGGGACAGGGGATATCAGCCCCAGCATTTT.

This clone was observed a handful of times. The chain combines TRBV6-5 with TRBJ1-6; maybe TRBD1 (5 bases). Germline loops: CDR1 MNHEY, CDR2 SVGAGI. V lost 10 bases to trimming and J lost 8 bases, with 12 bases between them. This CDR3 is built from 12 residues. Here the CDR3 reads CATQASDSPLHF. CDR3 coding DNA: TGTGCCACACAGGCCTCCGATTCACCCCTCCACTTT.

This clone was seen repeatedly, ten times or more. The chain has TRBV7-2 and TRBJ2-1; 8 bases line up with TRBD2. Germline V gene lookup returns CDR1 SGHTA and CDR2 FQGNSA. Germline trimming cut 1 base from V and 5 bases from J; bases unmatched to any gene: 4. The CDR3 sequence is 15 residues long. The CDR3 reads CASSLDRGGHNEQFF. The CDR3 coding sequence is TGTGCCAGCAGCTTAGACCGGGGGGGCCACAATGAGCAGTTCTTC.

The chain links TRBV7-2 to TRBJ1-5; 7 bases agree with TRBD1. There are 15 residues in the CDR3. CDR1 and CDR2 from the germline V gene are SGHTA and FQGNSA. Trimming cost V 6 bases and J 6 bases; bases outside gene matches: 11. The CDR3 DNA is TGTGCCAGCAGTCCAATAGGGGGCCGGAGTCAGCCCCAGCATTTT. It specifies CASSPIGGRSQPQHF.

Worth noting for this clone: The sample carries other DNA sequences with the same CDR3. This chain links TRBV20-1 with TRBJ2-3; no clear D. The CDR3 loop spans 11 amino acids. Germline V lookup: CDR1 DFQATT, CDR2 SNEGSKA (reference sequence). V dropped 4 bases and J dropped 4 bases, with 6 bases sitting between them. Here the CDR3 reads CSATDSDTQYF. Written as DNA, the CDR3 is TGCAGTGCTACCGACTCAGATACGCAGTATTTT.

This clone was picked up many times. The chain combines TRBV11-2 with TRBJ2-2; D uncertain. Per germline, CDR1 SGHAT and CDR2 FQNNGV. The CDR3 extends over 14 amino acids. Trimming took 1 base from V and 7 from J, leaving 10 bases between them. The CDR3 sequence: CASSLAWFSGELFF. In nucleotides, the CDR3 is TGTGCCAGCAGCTTAGCCTGGTTCAGCGGGGAGCTGTTTTTT.

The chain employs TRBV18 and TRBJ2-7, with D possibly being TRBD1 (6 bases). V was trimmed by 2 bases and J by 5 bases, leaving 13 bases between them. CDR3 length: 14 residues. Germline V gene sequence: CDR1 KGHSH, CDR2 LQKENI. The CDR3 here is CASSPSEGGHEQYF. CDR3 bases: TGTGCCAGCTCACCATCTGAAGGGGGTCACGAGCAGTACTTC.

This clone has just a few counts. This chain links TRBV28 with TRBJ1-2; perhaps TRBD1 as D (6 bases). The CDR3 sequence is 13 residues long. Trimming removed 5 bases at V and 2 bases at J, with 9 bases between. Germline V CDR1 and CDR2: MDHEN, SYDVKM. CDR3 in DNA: TGTGCCAGCAGTCCAGGGGTCAACTATGGCTACACCTTC. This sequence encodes CASSPGVNYGYTF.